Each of the 18 T cell receptor beta chains below was sequenced from the same sample in a study of T cell responses to AZD1222 COVID-19 vaccine. Data came from immunoSEQ multiplex PCR; TCRdb stores just in-frame clones and leaves some out. The sample has roughly 80,000 clones; around 93% are singletons. The sequenced sample was peripheral blood, obtained 28 days after the second AZD1222 dose. These receptors all come from an adult who received the AZD1222 COVID-19 vaccine.

This clone is a singleton in its sample. The gene calls are TRBV19 and TRBJ2-1; 7 positions agree with TRBD1. V lost 3 bases and J lost 3; bases outside the gene matches: 5. CDR1 and CDR2 from the germline V gene are LNHDA and SQIVND (reference sequence). The CDR3 is 15 residues long. CDR3 coding DNA: TGTGCCAGTAGTATGGGAAGGGGGCTCTACAATGAGCAGTTCTTC. It encodes CASSMGRGLYNEQFF.

The chain recombines TRBV27 with TRBJ1-1; D not certain. CDR3 length: 15 amino acids. CDR1 is MNHEY, CDR2 SMNVEV, per germline (reference sequence). The germline V and J ends were trimmed by 0 bases and 1 base, with 9 bases remaining between them. CDR3 DNA sequence: TGTGCCAGCAGTTTATCGGGCGTTCCGAACACTGAAGCTTTCTTT. Encoded protein: CASSLSGVPNTEAFF.

This clone appeared a few times. CDR3 in amino acids: CASSLGSGGTQYF. DNA for the CDR3: TGTGCCAGCAGCCTCGGGAGTGGGGGGACCCAGTACTTC. The chain uses TRBV6-2 or TRBV6-3 and TRBJ2-5, with TRBD2 as a possible D gene (6 bases). Germline V gene sequence: CDR1 MNHEY, CDR2 SVGEGT. The germline V and J ends were trimmed by 6 bases and 7 bases, with 15 bases remaining between them. The CDR3 sequence is 13 residues long.

This clone was seen a single time. The chain links TRBV5-6 to TRBJ2-1; D might be TRBD2 (6 bases). The CDR3 loop spans 13 amino acids. Germline loops: CDR1 SGHDT, CDR2 YYEEEE. The V end was cut by 2 bases, the J end by 5 bases, with 8 bases between. CDR3 DNA: TGTGCCAGCAGCTTCGGGACTGACAATGAGCAGTTCTTC. This sequence encodes CASSFGTDNEQFF.

In its sample, this clone was seen a few times. Other DNA sequences within the sample encode an identical CDR3. This chain connects TRBV11-2 to TRBJ1-5; no firm D call. This CDR3 has 13 residues. V lost 2 bases and J 5 bases, leaving 7 bases between the germline ends. Germline V CDR1 and CDR2: SGHAT, FQNNGV. CDR3 nucleotide sequence: TGTGCCAGCAGCTTAATCCGGGATCAGCCCCAGCATTTT. Amino acids: CASSLIRDQPQHF.

The gene calls are TRBV18 and TRBJ2-3; 10 positions agree with TRBD1. V trimming: 4 bases; J trimming: 6 bases; junction bases outside the gene matches: 7. Germline CDR1 is KGHSH and CDR2 is LQKENI. The CDR3 spans 15 residues. The CDR3 protein is CASSRMGTGEDTQYF. CDR3 nucleotide sequence: TGTGCCAGCTCACGGATGGGGACAGGGGAGGATACGCAGTATTTT. Full variable domain (outside the CDR3, taken from reference TRBV18 and TRBJ2-3): NAGVMQNPRHLVRRRGQEARLRCSPMKGHSHVYWYRQLPEEGLKFMVYLQKENIIDESGMPKERFSAEFPKEGPSILRIQQVVRGDSAAYFCASSRMGTGEDTQYFGPGTRLTVL.

Remarks on this clone: The identical CDR3 is also encoded by other nucleotide sequences in the sample. This chain connects TRBV7-2 to TRBJ1-1; D is uncertain. Germline V gene lookup returns CDR1 SGHTA and CDR2 FQGNSA. Deletions cut 2 bases from V and 1 base from J, with 5 bases between. The CDR3 has 13 residues. Here the CDR3 DNA reads TGTGCCAGCAGCTTACAGCGGAACACTGAAGCTTTCTTT. It specifies CASSLQRNTEAFF.

The rearrangement links TRBV6-6 to TRBJ1-2, with D hard to call. Germline V gives CDR1 MNHNY, CDR2 SVGAGI (reference sequence). The germline V and J ends were trimmed by 4 bases and 7 bases, with 4 bases remaining between them. The length of the CDR3 is 10 residues. The DNA of the CDR3 is TGTGCCAGCAGTTTATCTGGCTACACCTTC. This codes for CASSLSGYTF.

The chain is built from TRBV28 and TRBJ2-7; TRBD2 agrees at 9 bases. Germline values: CDR1 MDHEN, CDR2 SYDVKM. CDR3 length: 15 residues. The trim removed 3 bases at V and 3 bases at J, leaving 6 bases unmatched. CDR3: CASSFPSGKFYEQYF. The CDR3 nucleotides read TGTGCCAGCAGTTTTCCTAGCGGGAAGTTCTACGAGCAGTACTTC.

The chain recombines TRBV29-1 with TRBJ1-4; 9 bases align to TRBD1. Germline-derived CDR1 and CDR2 are SQVTM and ANQGSEA. Trimming cost V 4 bases and J 7 bases; bases outside gene matches: 4. This CDR3 comprises 13 residues. The CDR3, as DNA: TGCAGCGTTGCCGGACAGGGGTTTGAAAAACTGTTTTTT. Its protein is CSVAGQGFEKLFF.

The CDR3 here is CASSLLSHTRQPQHF. CDR3 bases: TGTGCCAGCAGCTTACTGAGCCACACCCGTCAGCCCCAGCATTTT. V usage is TRBV28 and J usage is TRBJ1-5, with D uncertain. V lost 6 bases, J lost 6 bases, and 18 bases lay in between. Germline CDR1 MDHEN, CDR2 SYDVKM. CDR3 length equals 15 residues.

A few counts support this clone. The chain uses TRBV5-1 and TRBJ2-7, with 14 bases matching TRBD2. Germline lookup yields CDR1 SGHRS and CDR2 YFSETQ. V lost 0 bases and J lost 6; bases outside the gene matches: 2. This CDR3 spans 15 amino acids. The chain's CDR3 is CASSLVGLAGGEQYF. CDR3 bases: TGCGCCAGCAGCTTGGTCGGACTAGCGGGAGGCGAGCAGTACTTC.

The gene calls are TRBV3-1 (or the pseudogene TRBV3-2) and TRBJ2-2; the match to TRBD2 covers 8 bases. Looked up from germline, CDR1 is LGHDT and CDR2 is YNNKEL (reference sequence). The V and J ends lost 5 bases and 7 bases, in that order; junction bases with no gene match: 6. The length of the CDR3 is 14 residues. The CDR3 loop is CASSYSGIHGELFF. As DNA, the CDR3 is TGTGCCAGCAGCTATAGCGGGATACACGGGGAGCTGTTTTTT.

In this sample, this clone turned up once. The V call is TRBV2, the J call TRBJ2-3; TRBD1 matches at 9 bases. The CDR3 totals 17 residues. The germline CDR1 and CDR2 sequences are SNHLY and FYNNEI. Trimming took 6 bases from V and 5 from J; bases not matched to a gene: 15. CDR3 in DNA: TGTGCCAGCAGCCAGAGACAGGGGGAACTGTTAATAGATACGCAGTATTTT. It translates to CASSQRQGELLIDTQYF.

The chain uses TRBV28 and TRBJ2-2; the D is unclear. CDR1 is MDHEN, CDR2 SYDVKM, per germline. V lost 7 bases and J 5 bases, leaving 8 bases between the germline ends. The CDR3 totals 12 residues. CDR3 sequence (DNA): TGTGCCAGCACCAGAGGAACCGGGGAGCTGTTTTTT. It yields the protein CASTRGTGELFF.

V is TRBV24-1 and J is TRBJ2-6; 12 positions match TRBD1. This CDR3 spans 19 amino acids. Germline CDR1 KGHDR, CDR2 SFDVKD. Trimming removed 7 bases from V and 0 bases from J; junction bases left unmatched: 9. CDR3 residues: CATSPGQGAFSSGANVLTF. CDR3 DNA: TGTGCCACCAGCCCGGGACAGGGGGCTTTCAGCTCTGGGGCCAACGTCCTGACTTTC.

This clone was seen a single time. CDR3 in DNA: TGTGCCAGCAGCCCAGGGGACAGTTCGAGAACCGGGGAGCTGTTTTTT. It specifies CASSPGDSSRTGELFF. The V and J genes are TRBV7-6 and TRBJ2-2; 7 bases fit TRBD1. This CDR3 region has 16 residues. Germline loops: CDR1 SGHVS, CDR2 FNYEAQ. Trimming cost V 5 bases and J 5 bases; bases outside gene matches: 11.

The gene calls are TRBV5-4 and TRBJ2-1, with D unclear. CDR1 is SGHNT, CDR2 YYREEE, per germline (reference sequence). This CDR3 is 14 amino acids long. V lost 1 base and J lost 0, with 5 bases in between. CDR3 sequence: CASSLISSYNEQFF. The CDR3 nucleotides read TGTGCCAGCAGCTTGATAAGCTCCTACAATGAGCAGTTCTTC.